One and the same sample provided the 25 T cell receptor beta chains below, sequenced in a study of blood T cell repertoires in COVID-19. Assay used: immunoSEQ multiplex PCR; TCRdb lists only in-frame clones, some missing. The table has about 250,000 clones, 80% to 90% seen once; the top ten hold more than 6.5%. Sequenced material: peripheral blood. The source of these receptors is a man in his forties with active or convalescent COVID-19.

The rearrangement joins TRBV11-3 to TRBJ1-1; D remains unclear. V was shortened by 1 base and J by 1 base, with 16 bases between the two germline ends. The CDR3 extends over 17 amino acids. Germline CDR1 and CDR2: SGHNT and YENEEA. The CDR3 protein is CASSLASNYRRNTEAFF. As DNA, the CDR3 is TGTGCCAGCAGCTTAGCATCAAACTACCGACGGAACACTGAAGCTTTCTTT.

V usage is TRBV20-1 and J usage is TRBJ1-1; D is unclear. Trimming shortened V by 3 bases and J by 4 bases, and 15 bases separated the two germline ends. Germline V lookup: CDR1 DFQATT, CDR2 SNEGSKA (reference sequence). The CDR3 extends over 14 amino acids. This chain's CDR3 is CSASHPIEGTEAFF. The CDR3 region has the DNA TGCAGTGCTAGTCATCCGATCGAGGGCACTGAAGCTTTCTTT.

This clone was observed a single time. This chain joins TRBV7-3 and TRBJ2-2, with D possibly matching TRBD1 (6 bases). CDR3 size: 18 residues. V dropped 5 bases and J dropped 2 bases, with 21 bases sitting between them. The germline gives CDR1 SGHTA, CDR2 FQGTGA. The CDR3, as DNA: TGTGCCAGCAGCCGAGAGACAGGTTCGATTGGAAACACCGGGGAGCTGTTTTTT. Protein sequence: CASSRETGSIGNTGELFF.

The J gene is TRBJ1-6, the V gene TRBV30, with D possibly being TRBD1 (5 bases). Germline V gene sequence: CDR1 GTSNPN, CDR2 SVGIG (reference sequence). The CDR3 runs 14 residues. Between the trimmed V and J ends, which lost 0 bases and 10 bases, there was a span of 13 bases. Here the CDR3 DNA reads TGTGCCTGGAGTGTATTGGACAAGGGCTCACCCCTCCACTTT. Its protein is CAWSVLDKGSPLHF.

This chain connects TRBV6-4 to TRBJ2-1, with 7 positions matching TRBD2. The V gene's germline CDR1 is MRHNA and CDR2 SNTAGT. V dropped 9 bases and J dropped 5; count of bases not matched to a gene: 10. The CDR3 consists of 14 residues. The CDR3 region is CASSPLAADNEQFF. The CDR3 bases are TGTGCCAGTAGTCCGCTAGCGGCGGACAATGAGCAGTTCTTC.

The V call is TRBV6-5, the J call TRBJ1-1, with D unclear. The V and J ends lost 0 bases and 9 bases respectively, with 17 bases between them. The CDR3 length is 15 residues. The germline V gene has CDR1 MNHEY and CDR2 SVGAGI. CDR3 DNA: TGTGCCAGCAGTTACTCCACTTCCCTTAGCGATAAAGCTTTCTTT. As protein: CASSYSTSLSDKAFF.

The rearrangement uses TRBV24-1 and TRBJ2-6; D remains ambiguous. The CDR3 loop spans 16 amino acids. V lost 1 base to trimming and J lost 2 bases, with 8 bases between them. From germline, CDR1 is KGHDR and CDR2 SFDVKD. The CDR3 DNA reads as TGTGCCACCAGTGATTTTGGAACAGCTGGGGCCAACGTCCTGACTTTC. The encoded protein is CATSDFGTAGANVLTF.

This clone was observed once. The rearrangement uses TRBV2 and TRBJ1-5; no definite D call. The CDR3 contains 16 residues. The V gene's germline CDR1 is SNHLY and CDR2 FYNNEI. The V and J ends lost 2 bases and 2 bases respectively, with 13 bases between them. The CDR3 loop is CASSESEGHGNQPQHF. The CDR3 DNA follows: TGTGCCAGCAGTGAATCGGAGGGCCATGGCAATCAGCCCCAGCATTTT. Drawing the rest from reference TRBV2 and TRBJ1-5, the complete variable domain is EPEVTQTPSHQVTQMGQEVILRCVPISNHLYFYWYRQILGQKVEFLVSFYNNEISEKSEIFDDQFSVERPDGSNFTLKIRSTKLEDSAMYFCASSESEGHGNQPQHFGDGTRLSIL.

The gene calls are TRBV9 and TRBJ2-3; D might be TRBD2 (5 bases). Looked up from germline, CDR1 is SGDLS and CDR2 is YYNGEE. Trimming left V 0 bases short and J 3 bases short, with 5 bases between. The CDR3 runs to 13 residues. In nucleotides, the CDR3 is TGTGCCAGCAGCGTAGGGACTACAGATACGCAGTATTTT. It encodes CASSVGTTDTQYF.

The rearrangement links TRBV5-4 to TRBJ1-2; weak D call: TRBD1 (5 bases). Trimming cost V 1 base and J 2 bases, with 6 bases left between them. The CDR3 length is 13 residues. Germline loops: CDR1 SGHNT, CDR2 YYREEE (reference sequence). CDR3 protein: CASSLPGNYGYTF. In DNA, the CDR3 is TGTGCCAGCAGCTTGCCAGGGAACTATGGCTACACCTTC.

The chain combines TRBV19 with TRBJ2-7; 12 bases align to TRBD1. The CDR3 is 15 amino acids. The junction had 10 bases not matched to a gene; V was cut back by 6 bases and J by 7 bases. CDR1 is LNHDA and CDR2 is SQIVND in the germline V gene (reference sequence). DNA of the CDR3: TGTGCCAGTAGCCGAGAGGGGACAGGGGGCTCAGAGCAGTACTTC. The encoded protein is CASSREGTGGSEQYF.

The rearrangement links TRBV28 to TRBJ1-1; a weak D match, TRBD1 (5 bases). Germline V gene lookup returns CDR1 MDHEN and CDR2 SYDVKM. The CDR3 consists of 14 residues. The ends were cut back, 2 bases at V and 10 bases at J, with 17 bases in the middle. CDR3 residues: CASSLLSQVGGAFF. In DNA form, the CDR3 reads TGTGCCAGCAGTTTACTCTCACAGGTGGGGGGAGCTTTCTTT.

V usage is TRBV9 and J usage is TRBJ2-1; TRBD1 agrees at 9 bases. The V segment lost 0 bases and the J segment 6 bases; nucleotides outside the gene matches: 7. The V gene's germline CDR1 is SGDLS and CDR2 YYNGEE. The CDR3 covers 16 residues. Here the CDR3 reads CASSVGWDREGNEQFF. As DNA, the CDR3 is TGTGCCAGCAGCGTAGGGTGGGACAGGGAGGGCAATGAGCAGTTCTTC.

This chain links TRBV3-1 (or the pseudogene TRBV3-2) with TRBJ1-2; D is ambiguous. The V gene lost 2 bases and the J gene lost 0 bases, with 10 bases spanning the gap. Per germline, CDR1 LGHDT and CDR2 YNNKEL (reference sequence). The length of the CDR3 is 15 residues. CDR3 in DNA: TGTGCCAGCAGCCAACGAACAGTTACTAACTATGGCTACACCTTC. The encoded protein is CASSQRTVTNYGYTF.

This clone was seen more than once but under ten times. The V call is TRBV5-1, the J call TRBJ1-1; 8 bases are a match to TRBD1. The CDR3 consists of 15 residues. The germline V gene has CDR1 SGHRS and CDR2 YFSETQ. The V gene end was trimmed by 0 bases and the J gene end by 11 bases; junction bases not matched to a gene: 12. The CDR3 nucleotides are TGCGCCAGCAGCTTGGTGGGGGAGACAGGGGATTCGGCTTTCTTT. It is translated as CASSLVGETGDSAFF. Using reference TRBV5-1 and TRBJ1-1 for the parts outside the CDR3, the full variable domain is KAGVTQTPRYLIKTRGQQVTLSCSPISGHRSVSWYQQTPGQGLQFLFEYFSETQRNKGNFPGRFSGRQFSNSRSEMNVSTLELGDSALYLCASSLVGETGDSAFFGQGTRLTVV.

V usage is TRBV5-1 and J usage is TRBJ2-1, with D perhaps TRBD2 (6 bases). Germline-derived CDR1 and CDR2 are SGHRS and YFSETQ. The CDR3 is made up of 14 amino acids. V lost 4 bases to trimming and J lost 5 bases, with 13 bases between them. The CDR3 sequence is CASSPQGLHNEQFF. The CDR3 coding sequence is TGCGCCAGCAGCCCGCAGGGACTTCACAATGAGCAGTTCTTC.

V usage is TRBV16 and J usage is TRBJ1-2, with 9 nucleotides matching TRBD1. V was clipped by 0 bases and J by 4 bases; unmatched bases: 0. CDR3 length: 14 residues. Germline V gives CDR1 KGHSY, CDR2 FQNENV. In DNA form, the CDR3 reads TGTGCCAGCAGCCAATCACAGGGGGCCTATGGCTACACCTTC. This codes for CASSQSQGAYGYTF. Combining the CDR3 with reference TRBV16 and TRBJ1-2 gives the whole variable domain GEEVAQTPKHLVRGEGQKAKLYCAPIKGHSYVFWYQQVLKNEFKFLISFQNENVFDETGMPKERFSAKCLPNSPCSLEIQATKLEDSAVYFCASSQSQGAYGYTFGSGTRLTVV.

This clone has a single count. The chain has TRBV24-1 and TRBJ2-3; 13 bases are a match to TRBD2. Looked up from germline, CDR1 is KGHDR and CDR2 is SFDVKD. V was clipped by 7 bases and J by 2 bases; unmatched bases: 5. The CDR3 has 16 residues. CDR3 residues: CATRPGLAGPTDTQYF. The DNA for the CDR3 is TGTGCCACCAGACCGGGACTAGCGGGGCCCACAGATACGCAGTATTTT.

The chain links TRBV6-5 to TRBJ1-1; 8 bases align to TRBD1. From germline, CDR1 is MNHEY and CDR2 SVGAGI. Trimming cost V 2 bases and J 6 bases; bases outside gene matches: 2. The CDR3 length is 13 residues. The chain's CDR3 is CASSYRDRSEAFF. CDR3 nucleotide sequence: TGTGCCAGCAGTTACCGGGACAGGTCTGAAGCTTTCTTT.

The chain recombines TRBV24-1 with TRBJ2-1, with D possibly TRBD1 on 5 matching bases. Germline V gene lookup returns CDR1 KGHDR and CDR2 SFDVKD. The CDR3 runs 13 residues. V lost 0 bases to trimming and J lost 9 bases, with 8 bases between them. Here the CDR3 reads CATSDLKTAEQFF. In DNA form, the CDR3 reads TGTGCCACCAGTGATTTGAAGACAGCTGAGCAGTTCTTC.

V usage is TRBV5-8 and J usage is TRBJ2-2; the D is unclear. Trimming left V 7 bases short and J 5 bases short, with 9 bases between. There are 12 residues in the CDR3. Germline V gene sequence: CDR1 SGHTS, CDR2 YDEGEE. The CDR3: CASRYGTGELFF. Here the CDR3 DNA reads TGTGCCAGCCGTTACGGGACCGGGGAGCTGTTTTTT.

The V and J genes are TRBV28 and TRBJ1-1; D call uncertain. Per the germline V gene, CDR1 is MDHEN and CDR2 is SYDVKM. V lost 4 bases and J 0 bases, leaving 9 bases between the germline ends. The CDR3 covers 14 residues. The DNA for the CDR3 is TGTGCCAGCAGTTCTTTGTACATGAACACTGAAGCTTTCTTT. As protein: CASSSLYMNTEAFF.

This rearrangement joins TRBV5-5 to TRBJ2-7, with a tentative D call TRBD2 (6 bases). CDR1 is SGHKS and CDR2 is YYEKEE in the germline V gene (reference sequence). The germline V and J ends were trimmed by 3 bases and 2 bases, with 18 bases remaining between them. The CDR3 is 16 residues long. The CDR3 DNA reads TGTGCCAGCAGCTCCGGGTCCTGGCCGGGGGCCTACGAGCAGTACTTC. This gives the protein CASSSGSWPGAYEQYF.

The V and J genes are TRBV7-9 and TRBJ1-2, with 11 bases matching TRBD1. The V and J ends lost 4 bases and 7 bases, in that order; junction bases with no gene match: 5. The CDR3 spans 14 residues. CDR1 and CDR2 from the germline V gene are SEHNR and FQNEAQ (reference sequence). The CDR3 here is CASSSGTGGVGYTF. In nucleotides, the CDR3 is TGTGCCAGCAGCTCCGGGACAGGGGGAGTTGGCTACACCTTC.

The chain recombines TRBV3-1 (or the pseudogene TRBV3-2) with TRBJ1-2; 8 bases line up with TRBD1. This CDR3 has 14 amino acids. Germline CDR1 and CDR2: LGHDT and YNNKEL (reference sequence). V was clipped by 4 bases and J by 6 bases; unmatched bases: 7. The DNA of the CDR3 is TGTGCCAGCAGCCGCCGGACAGGGAGGGATGGCTACACCTTC. Translating gives CASSRRTGRDGYTF.